The 7 T cell receptor beta chains below come from one sample, sequenced in a study of OX40 agonist ivuxolimab in advanced cancers. The assay was immunoSEQ multiplex PCR, and TCRdb's table has in-frame clones only and misses some. The sample has 9,000 to 10,000 clones, approximately 70% seen once; the top ten hold around a quarter. The input for sequencing was CD4+ or CD8+ T cells sorted from blood, taken in a trial of the OX40 agonist ivuxolimab. These receptors all come from an adult with an advanced solid tumor such as melanoma, head and neck, liver or kidney cancer.

Here the CDR3 DNA reads TGTGCCAGCAGTGGCAAGGGATTTTTCAATGAGCAGTTCTTC. The encoded protein is CASSGKGFFNEQFF. The V and J genes are TRBV2 and TRBJ2-1; D uncertain. Trimming took 4 bases from V and 6 from J, leaving 13 bases between them. The CDR3 sequence is 14 residues long. Germline V gene data show CDR1 as SNHLY and CDR2 as FYNNEI.

The V and J genes are TRBV27 and TRBJ1-5; a possible D gene is TRBD1 (5 bases). The CDR3 totals 14 residues. V lost 6 bases to trimming and J lost 4 bases, with 13 bases between them. Per germline, CDR1 MNHEY and CDR2 SMNVEV (reference sequence). This CDR3 reads CASRGGAVNQPQHF. In DNA form, the CDR3 reads TGTGCCAGCAGAGGAGGGGCAGTGAATCAGCCCCAGCATTTT.

The chain has TRBV10-2 and TRBJ2-3, with D perhaps matching TRBD2 (7 bases). This CDR3 contains 16 residues. Trimming removed 6 bases from V and 0 bases from J, with 16 bases in between. The germline gives CDR1 WSHSY, CDR2 SAAADI. The CDR3 region has the DNA TGCGCCAGCAGCCCGTCGGGGGGCCCTAGCACAGATACGCAGTATTTT. It encodes CASSPSGGPSTDTQYF.

This clone is a singleton in its sample. Other nucleotide sequences from this sample produce the same CDR3. V usage is TRBV9 and J usage is TRBJ2-3; D not resolved. V lost 0 bases, J lost 6 bases, and 5 bases lay in between. The CDR3 has 12 amino acids. CDR1 is SGDLS, CDR2 YYNGEE, per germline. CDR3 protein: CASSVVEDTQYF. Here the CDR3 DNA reads TGTGCCAGCAGCGTAGTAGAGGATACGCAGTATTTT.

This sequence joins TRBV28 and TRBJ2-7, with D perhaps assigned TRBD1 or TRBD2 (5 bases each). The CDR3 covers 16 residues. Germline-derived CDR1 and CDR2 are MDHEN and SYDVKM. Trimming pared 2 bases from V and 3 bases from J, leaving 17 bases between. CDR3 sequence reads: CASSLRTGTDNYEQYF. CDR3 DNA: TGTGCCAGCAGTTTAAGAACCGGGACGGACAACTACGAGCAGTACTTC.

This chain connects TRBV6-4 to TRBJ1-6, with a tentative D call TRBD1 (5 bases). This CDR3 region has 13 residues. The V and J ends lost 5 bases and 11 bases respectively, with 13 bases between them. From germline, CDR1 is MRHNA and CDR2 SNTAGT. The CDR3 loop reads CASSLGTQPPLHF. CDR3 DNA sequence: TGTGCCAGCAGTCTGGGGACCCAACCACCCCTCCACTTT.

J is TRBJ1-1 and V is TRBV28; maybe TRBD1 (5 bases). Germline values: CDR1 MDHEN, CDR2 SYDVKM. The CDR3 extends over 14 amino acids. Trimming removed 6 bases from V and 4 bases from J, with 15 bases in between. The CDR3 reads CASRASGHLTEAFF. The CDR3 DNA sequence: TGTGCCAGCAGGGCCTCTGGACACCTCACTGAAGCTTTCTTT.